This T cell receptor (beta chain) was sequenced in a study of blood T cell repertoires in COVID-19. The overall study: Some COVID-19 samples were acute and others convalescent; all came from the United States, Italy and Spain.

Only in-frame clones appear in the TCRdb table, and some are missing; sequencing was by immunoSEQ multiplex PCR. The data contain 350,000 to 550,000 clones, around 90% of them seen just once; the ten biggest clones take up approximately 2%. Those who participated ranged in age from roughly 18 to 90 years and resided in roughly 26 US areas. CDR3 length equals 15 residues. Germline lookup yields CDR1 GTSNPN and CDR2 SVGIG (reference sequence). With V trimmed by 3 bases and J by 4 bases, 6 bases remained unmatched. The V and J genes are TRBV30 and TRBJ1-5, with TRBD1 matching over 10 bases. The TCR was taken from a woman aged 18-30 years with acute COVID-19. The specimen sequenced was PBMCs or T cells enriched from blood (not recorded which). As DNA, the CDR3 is TGTGCCTGGAGCATCCGGGACAGGGGTAATCAGCCCCAGCATTTT. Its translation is CAWSIRDRGNQPQHF.